What follows describes a single T cell receptor (beta chain). The CDR3 totals 11 residues. Deletions cut 4 bases from V and 6 bases from J, with 4 bases between. Germline assignment: CDR1 SGDLS and CDR2 YYNGEE. TCRdb keeps only in-frame clones here, not all; method: immunoSEQ multiplex PCR. This table has tens of thousands of clones, roughly nine tenths appearing once. This sample was taken from a study of blood T cell repertoires in COVID-19. Study summary: Whether acute or convalescent, the COVID-19 samples came from the United States, Italy and Spain.

What was sequenced was peripheral blood. This sequence originates from a man older than 75 in a cohort sampled during active COVID-19. This chain joins TRBV9 and TRBJ2-2; no clear D gene. CDR3 in DNA: TGTGCCAGCAGCCCCTCCGGGGAGCTGTTTTTT. Its protein product is CASSPSGELFF.